Given below is one T cell receptor beta chain in context. Its cognate antigen has yet to be identified. No per-base quality is available; no much larger clone lies one base away. This entry is derived from a study of blood T cell repertoires in COVID-19 (dated by TCRdb to 2020 to 2022). Study-level background: Collaborator samples came from the United States, Italy and Spain and covered acute and convalescent phases of COVID-19. The material from the prospective study consisted of cDNA or gDNA derived from T cells, B-cell-depleted T cells, or PBMCs. The dataset comprised deeply sampled blood TCRbeta repertoires from subjects exposed to, actively infected with, or recovered from COVID-19. A freely available public database, intended as a resource for researchers studying the immune response to SARS-CoV-2, is where the repertoires were released. The samples were drawn from two sources: the first 160 participants of the ongoing ImmuneRACE study, and over 1,000 subjects contributed by 6 global collaborators. A de-identified subject ID, COVID-19 status, age in years and sex were almost always included in the sample metadata. Where HLA class I and class II types were available, the types were taken from metadata supplied by the sample provider, not from assay-based typing.

TCRbeta CDR3 regions were amplified from genomic DNA using the immunoSEQ Assay, a bias-controlled multiplex PCR. As for how the authors treated the data: Nucleated cell counts per sample were estimated from amplification of reference gene primers within the assay. To quantify the absolute abundance of each unique TCRbeta CDR3 rearrangement, sequence reads were collapsed and filtered. For each sample, productive Simpson clonality was calculated by taking the square root of Simpson's diversity index across productive rearrangements. As stored in TCRdb, this immuneACCESS dataset retains in-frame rearrangements with V and J assigned. A fraction of the clones does not appear; measured against another copy, unresolved V genes explain less than half of the discrepancy, and the remainder lacks a known reason. V and J calls and clone size come straight from that table; D and trimming were deduced from the DNA. This sample comprises 400,000 or so clones, around 91% of them detected only once. The top ten constitute about 0.57% of the sample.

In the prospective study, participants were about 18 to 89 years old, resided in approximately 22 geographic areas of the United States, and were enrolled through a virtual design. To assign participants to cohorts, the prospective study relied on clinical history that participants themselves reported in a screening survey and a study questionnaire. Recovered participants in ImmuneRACE Cohort 3 were defined as having two consecutive negative NP/OP PCR tests, clearance from a healthcare professional, or resolution of symptoms. In the prospective study, mobile phlebotomists collected whole blood, serum and a nasopharyngeal or oropharyngeal swab from each participant. Over a roughly two-month period, participants in the prospective study had the option of providing additional blood draws and questionnaires. Blood samples from the prospective study were shipped frozen or at room temperature prior to DNA extraction.

Overall study outcomes, separate from this receptor: The amount of clinical and demographic metadata varied by source and participant and was provided uncurated.

V has 5 bases trimmed and J has 3 bases trimmed; junction bases matching no gene number 2. The germline V gene provides CDR1 SGHNT and CDR2 YENEEA. Inclusive of the bounding cysteine and phenylalanine, the CDR3 is 13 residues long. Solely the CDR3 DNA is kept, with 39 bases framed from the first base. The sequence links TRBV11-3 to TRBJ2-7, and TRBD1 matches 9 of the central bases. This receptor was identified in a man younger than 30 who had recovered from COVID-19. Sequences were obtained from PBMCs or T cells enriched from blood (not recorded which). The sequenced DNA: TGTGCCAGCAGCGCGGGACAGGGCTACGAGCAGTACTTC. It encodes CASSAGQGYEQYF.